The 13 T cell receptor beta chains listed next were all sequenced from one sample in a study of blood T cell repertoires in COVID-19. Generated by immunoSEQ multiplex PCR, the TCRdb table keeps only in-frame clones and is missing some. The data show 140,000 to 150,000 clones, 87% seen once. The specimen sequenced was peripheral blood. These receptor sequences come from a woman aged 45-65 years with active or convalescent COVID-19.

This clone was counted a single time. The V gene is TRBV4-3, the J gene TRBJ2-4; tentatively, D is TRBD2 (6 bases). Deletions cut 0 bases from V and 7 bases from J, with 13 bases between. The CDR3 totals 15 residues. Germline-derived CDR1 and CDR2 are LGHNA and YSLEER. The CDR3 sequence: CASSQDMEGLNIQYF. Here the CDR3 DNA reads TGCGCCAGCAGCCAAGATATGGAGGGATTGAACATTCAGTACTTC.

This clone was observed a few times. Other DNA variants within this sample encode the same CDR3. This chain links TRBV9 with TRBJ2-7; 9 bases agree with TRBD1. Trimming took 5 bases from V and 2 from J; bases not matched to a gene: 5. Per germline, CDR1 SGDLS and CDR2 YYNGEE. The CDR3 contains 14 residues. This CDR3 reads CASSPGQGAYEQYF. In nucleotides, the CDR3 is TGTGCCAGCAGTCCGGGACAGGGCGCCTACGAGCAGTACTTC.

The chain combines TRBV5-6 with TRBJ2-2; a weak D match, TRBD1 (6 bases). The CDR3 consists of 16 residues. CDR1 and CDR2 from the germline V gene are SGHDT and YYEEEE. The V end was cut by 0 bases, the J end by 6 bases, with 15 bases between. CDR3: CASSLAIRTGPGELFF. CDR3 sequence (DNA): TGTGCCAGCAGCTTGGCGATACGCACAGGGCCCGGGGAGCTGTTTTTT. The variable domain in full, completed from reference TRBV5-6 and TRBJ2-2, reads DAGVTQSPTHLIKTRGQQVTLRCSPKSGHDTVSWYQQALGQGPQFIFQYYEEEERQRGNFPDRFSGHQFPNYSSELNVNALLLGDSALYLCASSLAIRTGPGELFFGEGSRLTVL.

The CDR3 DNA sequence: TGTGCCAGCAGTTACAGGGAGAACACCGGGGAGCTGTTTTTT. As protein: CASSYRENTGELFF. This chain connects TRBV27 to TRBJ2-2, with D maybe TRBD1 (6 bases). This CDR3 region has 14 residues. Germline lookup yields CDR1 MNHEY and CDR2 SMNVEV (reference sequence). V was cut by 4 bases and J by 1 base, with 7 bases left in between.

This clone was detected ten times or more. This sequence joins TRBV19 and TRBJ1-1; no definite D call. This CDR3 has 11 amino acids. V lost 7 bases, J lost 10 bases, and 13 bases lay in between. Germline V gene data show CDR1 as LNHDA and CDR2 as SQIVND (reference sequence). CDR3 DNA: TGTGCCAGTATTAGTTCGGTCGGAGCTTTCTTT. Protein: CASISSVGAFF.

Note on this clone: A junction boundary mismatches the germline segment, possibly from a read error. J is TRBJ1-6 and V is TRBV2, with unresolved D. The CDR3 consists of 14 residues. CDR1 is SNHLY and CDR2 is FYNNEI in the germline V gene. DNA of the CDR3: TGTGCCAGCAGGGAAGACGGAGCGAATTCACCCCTCCACTTT. Translation gives CASREDGANSPLHF.

For the CDR3, the DNA is TGTGCCAGTAGTATCGAGGGGACAGGGGGCTACCAGCCCCAGCATTTT. This gives the protein CASSIEGTGGYQPQHF. This chain links TRBV19 with TRBJ1-5, with TRBD1 identical over 12 bases. Germline CDR1 is LNHDA and CDR2 is SQIVND (reference sequence). The V and J ends lost 3 bases and 7 bases, in that order; junction bases with no gene match: 7. CDR3 length: 16 amino acids.

V gene TRBV30 combines with J gene TRBJ1-5; weak D call: TRBD1 (5 bases). CDR1 GTSNPN and CDR2 SVGIG come from the germline V gene (reference sequence). The CDR3 is 15 residues long. Trimming took off 0 bases at V and 5 bases at J, with 14 bases between the two ends. CDR3 nucleotides: TGTGCCTGGAGTGTATCCGGGGGAATTTATCAGCCCCAGCATTTT. It encodes CAWSVSGGIYQPQHF.

This rearrangement joins TRBV23-1 to TRBJ1-2; TRBD1 agrees at 9 bases. TRBV23-1 is placed among ORFs of uncertain function. The J segment lost 4 bases and the V segment lost 9 bases, leaving 12 bases of the junction unmatched. The CDR3 is 15 amino acids. CDR3: CARVIGQGISYGYTF. DNA for the CDR3: TGCGCCAGGGTTATCGGACAGGGGATTAGCTATGGCTACACCTTC.

V usage is TRBV6-5 and J usage is TRBJ1-1; D may be TRBD1 (6 bases). This CDR3 spans 14 amino acids. Germline CDR1 reads MNHEY; CDR2 reads SVGAGI. Deletions cut 7 bases from V and 1 base from J, with 13 bases between. The CDR3 coding sequence is TGTGCCAGCAATAAACAGGGAGAGAACACTGAAGCTTTCTTT. It encodes CASNKQGENTEAFF.

V and J are TRBV10-3 and TRBJ2-7; TRBD1 matches at 9 bases. Germline assignment: CDR1 ENHRY and CDR2 SYGVKD. Trimming cost V 4 bases and J 4 bases; bases outside gene matches: 5. The CDR3 is made up of 14 amino acids. This CDR3 reads CAISAGQGEYEQYF. The CDR3 DNA is TGTGCCATCAGTGCGGGACAGGGAGAGTACGAGCAGTACTTC.

Only one count was recorded for this clone. The gene calls are TRBV3-1 (or the pseudogene TRBV3-2) and TRBJ1-2, with D possibly being TRBD1 (5 bases). Looked up from germline, CDR1 is LGHDT and CDR2 is YNNKEL (reference sequence). V lost 0 bases and J 7 bases, leaving 18 bases between the germline ends. The CDR3 contains 16 residues. CDR3 sequence reads: CASSQDREGWRSGYTF. The CDR3 DNA is TGTGCCAGCAGCCAAGATCGGGAGGGGTGGAGGTCTGGCTACACCTTC.

This chain's CDR3 is CASSLDTGGLYEQYF. CDR3 nucleotides: TGCGCCAGCAGCTTGGACACAGGGGGACTCTACGAGCAGTACTTC. The V and J genes are TRBV5-1 and TRBJ2-7, with 8 bases that match TRBD1. CDR1 is SGHRS and CDR2 is YFSETQ in the germline V gene. V trimming: 0 bases; J trimming: 3 bases; junction bases outside the gene matches: 5. This CDR3 contains 15 residues.